This entry describes one TCR beta chain. Some clones are missing from TCRdb's copy, which holds only in-frame ones; the method was immunoSEQ multiplex PCR. Among around 100,000 clones listed, roughly 90% were seen once. The data were taken from a study of blood T cell repertoires in COVID-19. CDR1 and CDR2 (germline): LGHDT, YNNKEL (reference sequence). The V and J ends lost 2 bases and 8 bases, in that order; junction bases with no gene match: 4. The CDR3 length is 13 residues. The sequenced material came from peripheral blood. The genes are TRBV3-1 (or the pseudogene TRBV3-2) and TRBJ1-2, with 8 bases that match TRBD1. The sequence was collected from a man aged 25-45 years in a cohort sampled during active COVID-19. DNA of the CDR3: TGTGCCAGCAGCCAATCGGCAGGGGGCGGCTACACCTTC. Translating it yields CASSQSAGGGYTF.